This TCR beta chain was profiled in a study of T cell responses to AZD1222 COVID-19 vaccine (TCRdb year 2021). About the study as a whole: AZD1222 recipients given second doses at about 4 weeks or at about 12 weeks were pooled, since spike-specific TCR depth and breadth were not found to differ between the two schedules. TCR sequencing was performed for 233 trial participants, of whom some 200 were given two doses of AZD1222 and around 26 were given two doses of MenACWY control vaccine. Trial participants were enrolled by age into 18-55, 56-69 and 70-plus year subgroups, with approximately 160, 26 and 62 TCR-sequenced participants respectively.

The paper's findings and limits, for the study overall: Conclusions about previously exposed vaccinees are limited because only 5 or 6 AZD1222 recipients were SARS-CoV-2 seropositive at baseline. Participants were mostly white British and included more females than males, and it was suggested by the authors that clonal diversity may have been underestimated. Spike-specific TCR breadth and depth rose significantly after two AZD1222 doses compared with day 0 and with MenACWY recipients. No day 14 peak-response samples were available, so repertoires were characterized only after the peak T cell response. CD4 TCRs associated with the vaccine covered the entire spike protein, and the dominant responses were in regions 160-218 and 743-854. In the small 56-69-year group, the increase in depth fell short of significance, most likely because of low power. Nearly half of unique spike-specific TCRs reportedly recognized epitopes outside regions mutated in the B.1.351 and B.1.1.7 variants.

The CDR3 regions of human TCRbeta chains were subjected to immunosequencing. The authors processed their data as follows. Repertoire TCRs were matched against a reference library of SARS-CoV-2-specific TCRs generated with the MIRA antigen-specificity platform. Breadth was defined as the fraction of unique TCRs that were SARS-CoV-2-associated, and depth was defined as the fraction of total T cells that were SARS-CoV-2-associated. Using the MIRA data, every spike-specific TCR was mapped to the spike region that the TCR reacted to and assigned to either a CD4 or a CD8 class. Log10-transformed breadth and depth values were compared by one-way ANOVA with Sidak's multiple comparisons tests. TCRdb retrieved this table from immuneACCESS and kept in-frame rearrangements only. Not all clones are present; in checked studies, unresolved V genes account for under half, and no reason is known for the remainder. D and trimming were read from the DNA, whereas the V and J calls and clone size are those reported in that table. This sample is represented by roughly 100,000 clones; about nine tenths of them were singletons. Less than 55% of the sample is held by the ten biggest clonotypes.

The germline V gene encodes CDR1 LNHDA and CDR2 SQIVND (reference sequence). The CDR3 measures 14 amino acids from cysteine to phenylalanine. The read is trimmed to its CDR3 DNA, 42 bases read in frame from base 1. Trimming leaves V shorter by 9 bases and J shorter by 3 bases, with the junction holding 11 bases beyond the gene matches. Per the publication, the time point label means: baseline before first vaccination. Vaccinee samples were obtained from the UK trials COV001 and COV002, which included a single-blind randomized controlled phase 2/3 trial of AZD1222 (ChAdOx1 nCoV-19) in healthy adults. For TCRbeta chain sequencing, PBMC samples were collected from trial participants at day 0 and at day 28 after the second dose. For this clone: Which antigen it targets is not known. Base qualities are not recorded, but no much larger clone differs from it by a single base.

The chain is made from TRBV19 and TRBJ2-7; 7 of the junction bases match TRBD2. This TCR came from an adult in good health. The source material was peripheral blood, sampled on day 0 of AZD1222 vaccination. Read as DNA, the sequence is TGTGCCAGATCGCTTGGGGGGGGACTCTACGAGCAGTACTTC. It codes for CARSLGGGLYEQYF.